This TCR beta chain was recovered during a study of early T cells in non-severe SARS-CoV-2 infection. The CDR3 sequence is 13 residues long. The V gene lost 0 bases and the J gene lost 3 bases, with 6 bases spanning the gap. The V gene's germline CDR1 is SGHRS and CDR2 YFSETQ. TCRdb used MiXCR to reprocess the 5' RACE reads, holding one entry per CDR3 protein. This sample has some 66,000 distinct CDR3 sequences, with about 12% found just once. The specimen was whole blood. This receptor was identified in an adult who was a healthcare worker with PCR-confirmed SARS-CoV-2 infection or an uninfected control (not recorded which). V gene TRBV5-1 combines with J gene TRBJ1-2, with D perhaps TRBD1 (5 bases). The CDR3 DNA reads TGCGCCAGCAGCTTGGGCAGGGACTATGGCTACACCTTC. It encodes CASSLGRDYGYTF.